Below, 24 T cell receptor beta chains from the same sample are listed, as sequenced in a study of shared clonotypes between healthy human individuals. Sequenced by immunoSEQ multiplex PCR; TCRdb stores in-frame clones only, minus some. Here the sample spans millions of clones, 93% being singletons. The specimen sequenced was naive CD4+ T cells from PBMCs. Stated subset: CD45RA+ positively selected. The source is a man younger than 35 in good health. Some clones in this sample may be carry-over from other donors' samples.

The CDR3 sequence is CASSTGGGYTF. In nucleotides, the CDR3 is TGCGCCAGCAGCACCGGGGGTGGCTACACCTTC. The chain has TRBV5-1 and TRBJ1-2; a weak D match, TRBD1 (5 bases). CDR3 length: 11 amino acids. Trimming pared 4 bases from V and 7 bases from J, leaving 8 bases between. Germline values: CDR1 SGHRS, CDR2 YFSETQ.

The chain links TRBV5-4 to TRBJ2-6; TRBD1 agrees at 9 bases. From germline, CDR1 is SGHNT and CDR2 YYREEE (reference sequence). The CDR3 is 16 amino acids. Trimming took 2 bases from V and 2 from J; bases not matched to a gene: 2. The CDR3, as DNA: TGTGCCAGCAGCTTTACAGGGGGCGCTGGGGCCAACGTCCTGACTTTC. This sequence encodes CASSFTGGAGANVLTF.

The genes are TRBV6-6 and TRBJ1-2; possible D gene TRBD1, 5 bases. Trimming left V 0 bases short and J 7 bases short, with 12 bases between. From germline, CDR1 is MNHNY and CDR2 SVGAGI (reference sequence). The CDR3 has 14 amino acids. The CDR3 loop is CASSYSRGKAGYTF. The CDR3 coding sequence is TGTGCCAGCAGTTACTCGAGGGGTAAAGCTGGCTACACCTTC.

This clone was picked up one time. The chain employs TRBV29-1 and TRBJ1-4, with D tentatively TRBD1 (6 bases). The ends were cut back, 7 bases at V and 0 bases at J, with 9 bases in the middle. CDR1 and CDR2 (germline): SQVTM, ANQGSEA. The CDR3 loop spans 13 amino acids. CDR3 nucleotides: TGCAGCGCCCGGACAGCAACTAATGAAAAACTGTTTTTT. This gives the protein CSARTATNEKLFF.

This chain uses TRBV6-1 with TRBJ2-3; D call uncertain. Germline V lookup: CDR1 MNHNS, CDR2 SASEGT. The CDR3 spans 13 residues. V shed 4 bases and J shed 3 bases, with 8 bases lying between them. The CDR3 region is CASSALQTDTQYF. CDR3 sequence (DNA): TGTGCCAGCAGTGCTCTACAAACAGATACGCAGTATTTT.

The rearrangement uses TRBV5-4 and TRBJ1-5; D gene uncertain. The CDR3 length is 13 residues. Trimming cost V 3 bases and J 6 bases, with 10 bases left between them. CDR1 is SGHNT and CDR2 is YYREEE in the germline V gene (reference sequence). The CDR3 spells CASSSSEGQPQHF. In DNA, the CDR3 is TGTGCCAGCAGCTCAAGCGAGGGTCAGCCCCAGCATTTT.

The chain combines TRBV7-3 with TRBJ2-3; D call uncertain. V dropped 1 base and J dropped 1 base, with 9 bases sitting between them. Germline loops: CDR1 SGHTA, CDR2 FQGTGA. CDR3 length: 15 amino acids. The CDR3 reads CASSLSAGGTDTQYF. CDR3 in DNA: TGTGCCAGCAGCTTAAGTGCAGGCGGCACAGATACGCAGTATTTT.

This clone was found once. The rearrangement joins TRBV2 to TRBJ2-1; D possibly corresponds to TRBD1 (6 bases). In germline, CDR1 is SNHLY, CDR2 FYNNEI. The CDR3 spans 14 residues. Trimming took off 5 bases at V and 5 bases at J, with 13 bases between the two ends. CDR3 amino acids: CASSLQGSHNEQFF. CDR3 nucleotide sequence: TGTGCCAGCAGTTTGCAGGGGTCCCACAATGAGCAGTTCTTC.

A remark on this clone: One end of the junction fails to match germline, which may point to a read error. V gene TRBV29-1 combines with J gene TRBJ2-5; TRBD1 is a possible D gene (5 bases). Germline CDR1 and CDR2: SQVTM and ANQGSEA. The CDR3 has 14 amino acids. The CDR3 protein is CSLVVSGLREAQYF. The CDR3 coding sequence is TGCAGCCTCGTGGTTTCAGGGCTTCGAGAGGCCCAGTACTTC.

This rearrangement joins TRBV11-2 to TRBJ2-5, with 7 bases aligning to TRBD1. The CDR3 spans 17 residues. Germline CDR1 is SGHAT and CDR2 is FQNNGV. The trim removed 3 bases at V and 4 bases at J, leaving 14 bases unmatched. For the CDR3, the DNA is TGTGCCAGCAGCTTTCTTTTTCGACAGGGTAAAGTAGAGACCCAGTACTTC. Its protein product is CASSFLFRQGKVETQYF.

The chain combines TRBV29-1 with TRBJ1-2; D remains ambiguous. The V end lost 6 bases, the J end lost 4 bases, and 12 bases lay between the germline ends. CDR1 and CDR2 from the germline V gene are SQVTM and ANQGSEA. The CDR3 extends over 12 amino acids. This chain's CDR3 is CSVIGLPYGYTF. CDR3 nucleotides: TGCAGCGTGATAGGACTCCCCTATGGCTACACCTTC.

J is TRBJ2-7 and V is TRBV7-9, with D perhaps TRBD2 (6 bases). The CDR3 loop spans 14 amino acids. Between the trimmed V and J ends, which lost 2 bases and 2 bases, there was a span of 10 bases. Germline V gene sequence: CDR1 SEHNR, CDR2 FQNEAQ (reference sequence). The CDR3 DNA reads as TGTGCCAGCAGCTTACGCGGGGAACCCTACGAGCAGTACTTC. It yields the protein CASSLRGEPYEQYF.

The genes are TRBV6-6 and TRBJ2-3; 7 nucleotides match TRBD1. The CDR3 totals 14 residues. Trimming at V came to 4 bases and at J to 4 bases, leaving 5 bases not matched to a gene. CDR1 is MNHNY and CDR2 is SVGAGI in the germline V gene (reference sequence). As DNA, the CDR3 is TGTGCCAGCAGTTCGGCAGGGGGAGCAGATACGCAGTATTTT. It translates to CASSSAGGADTQYF.

This chain joins TRBV18 and TRBJ2-1; the D gene is possibly TRBD2 (6 bases). The germline V and J ends were trimmed by 3 bases and 7 bases, with 16 bases remaining between them. The CDR3 covers 15 residues. From germline, CDR1 is KGHSH and CDR2 LQKENI. Here the CDR3 reads CASSPGTARWNEQFF. The CDR3 DNA is TGTGCCAGCTCACCGGGGACTGCAAGATGGAATGAGCAGTTCTTC.

The rearrangement links TRBV6-6 to TRBJ2-5; TRBD2 agrees at 13 bases. Germline lookup yields CDR1 MNHNY and CDR2 SVGAGI (reference sequence). The V segment lost 5 bases and the J segment 3 bases; nucleotides outside the gene matches: 3. The CDR3 runs 15 residues. CDR3 nucleotide sequence: TGTGCCAGCAGTCCAGGGACTAGCGGGAAAGAGACCCAGTACTTC. The encoded protein is CASSPGTSGKETQYF.

J is TRBJ1-2 and V is TRBV6-5; D is uncertain. V lost 7 bases and J 4 bases, leaving 19 bases between the germline ends. Germline V gene lookup returns CDR1 MNHEY and CDR2 SVGAGI. This CDR3 contains 15 residues. CDR3 region: CASTGPEAKGYGYTF. As DNA, the CDR3 is TGTGCCAGCACCGGGCCAGAAGCTAAAGGCTATGGCTACACCTTC.

The rearrangement links TRBV2 to TRBJ2-6; D is unresolved. CDR1 is SNHLY, CDR2 FYNNEI, per germline. Between the trimmed V and J ends, which lost 1 base and 0 bases, there was a span of 4 bases. This CDR3 is 15 amino acids long. In nucleotides, the CDR3 is TGTGCCAGCAGTGAAGAGGCCTCTGGGGCCAACGTCCTGACTTTC. It specifies CASSEEASGANVLTF.

With respect to this clone: Other DNA sequences of this sample code for an identical CDR3. The rearrangement links TRBV28 to TRBJ1-1; D perhaps matches TRBD1 (6 bases). Between the trimmed V and J ends, which lost 2 bases and 6 bases, there was a span of 7 bases. The CDR3 runs to 12 residues. Per the germline V gene, CDR1 is MDHEN and CDR2 is SYDVKM. The CDR3, as DNA: TGTGCCAGCAGTTTAGCAGGGGCTGAAGCTTTCTTT. This sequence encodes CASSLAGAEAFF.

In its sample, this clone was seen a few times. The gene calls are TRBV9 and TRBJ1-1; weak D call: TRBD1 (5 bases). The CDR3 has 13 residues. V was shortened by 2 bases and J by 6 bases, with 11 bases between the two germline ends. CDR1 and CDR2 (germline): SGDLS, YYNGEE. The CDR3 protein is CASSVQGGSEAFF. CDR3 coding DNA: TGTGCCAGCAGCGTGCAGGGAGGTTCTGAAGCTTTCTTT.

The genes are TRBV4-1 and TRBJ1-1; TRBD1 is a possible D gene (6 bases). Between the trimmed V and J ends, which lost 1 base and 5 bases, there was a span of 11 bases. Looked up from germline, CDR1 is MGHRA and CDR2 is YSYEKL. The CDR3 loop spans 14 amino acids. CDR3 region: CASSQGGRGTEAFF. CDR3 coding DNA: TGCGCCAGCAGCCAAGGGGGGAGGGGGACTGAAGCTTTCTTT.

V and J are TRBV6-6 and TRBJ1-1; D is ambiguous. Trimming left V 2 bases short and J 6 bases short, with 19 bases between. This CDR3 spans 16 amino acids. Germline V gene sequence: CDR1 MNHNY, CDR2 SVGAGI (reference sequence). CDR3 sequence (DNA): TGTGCCAGCAGTTACCGGAGGGATCCCGCAAACTCTGAAGCTTTCTTT. Its protein product is CASSYRRDPANSEAFF.

The chain employs TRBV2 and TRBJ2-5; 7 nucleotides agree with TRBD2. CDR3 length: 14 residues. V shed 6 bases and J 2 bases; nucleotides not matched to a gene: 6. Germline CDR1 reads SNHLY; CDR2 reads FYNNEI. CDR3 sequence (DNA): TGTGCCAGCAGGGTGGGACTAACTCAAGAGACCCAGTACTTC. Protein sequence: CASRVGLTQETQYF.

The chain carries TRBV5-1 and TRBJ2-1; 7 bases align to TRBD1. This CDR3 is 15 amino acids long. Trimming cost V 4 bases and J 6 bases; bases outside gene matches: 10. Germline assignment: CDR1 SGHRS and CDR2 YFSETQ. CDR3 in amino acids: CASSPGQAWINEQFF. CDR3 nucleotide sequence: TGCGCCAGCAGCCCCGGACAGGCCTGGATCAATGAGCAGTTCTTC. Looking up the rest from reference TRBV5-1 and TRBJ2-1 gives the full variable domain: KAGVTQTPRYLIKTRGQQVTLSCSPISGHRSVSWYQQTPGQGLQFLFEYFSETQRNKGNFPGRFSGRQFSNSRSEMNVSTLELGDSALYLCASSPGQAWINEQFFGPGTRLTVL.

The gene calls are TRBV7-3 and TRBJ2-3; 7 bases are shared with TRBD2. Germline CDR1 and CDR2: SGHTA and FQGTGA. The CDR3 spans 15 residues. After removal of 5 bases from V and 5 bases from J, the junction contained 10 bases not matched to a gene. The CDR3 region has the DNA TGTGCCAGCAGCAGTAGCGGGTTTAAGGGAGATACGCAGTATTTT. Encoded protein: CASSSSGFKGDTQYF.